This T cell receptor (beta chain) stems from a study of OX40 agonist ivuxolimab in advanced cancers. Measured with immunoSEQ multiplex PCR; TCRdb has only the in-frame clones, and not every one. The sample records more than 25,000 clones, around four fifths being singletons. Any history of autoimmune disease or systemic immunosuppression disqualified patients. The source was CD4+ or CD8+ T cells sorted from blood, collected in a trial of the OX40 agonist ivuxolimab. This receptor was identified in an adult with an advanced solid tumor such as melanoma, head and neck, liver or kidney cancer.

The chain's CDR3 is CAISDSYEQYF. CDR3 coding DNA: TGTGCCATCAGTGACTCCTACGAGCAGTACTTC. V gene TRBV10-3 combines with J gene TRBJ2-7; D remains unclear. The CDR3 spans 11 residues. Trimming left V 3 bases short and J 0 bases short, with 0 bases between. Germline assignment: CDR1 ENHRY and CDR2 SYGVKD.